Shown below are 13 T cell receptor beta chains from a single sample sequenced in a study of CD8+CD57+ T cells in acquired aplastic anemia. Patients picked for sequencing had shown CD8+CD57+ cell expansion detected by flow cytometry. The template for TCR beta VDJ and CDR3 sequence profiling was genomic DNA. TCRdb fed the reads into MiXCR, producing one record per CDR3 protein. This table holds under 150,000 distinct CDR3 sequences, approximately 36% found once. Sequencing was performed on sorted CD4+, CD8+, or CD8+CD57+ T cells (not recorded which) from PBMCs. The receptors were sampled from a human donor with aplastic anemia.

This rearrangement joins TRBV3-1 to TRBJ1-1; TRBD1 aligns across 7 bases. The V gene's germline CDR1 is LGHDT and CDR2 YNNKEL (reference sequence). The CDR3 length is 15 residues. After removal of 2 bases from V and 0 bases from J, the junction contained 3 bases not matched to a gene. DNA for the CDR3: TGTGCCAGCAGCCAACCGGGACAGATGAACACTGAAGCTTTCTTT. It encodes CASSQPGQMNTEAFF.

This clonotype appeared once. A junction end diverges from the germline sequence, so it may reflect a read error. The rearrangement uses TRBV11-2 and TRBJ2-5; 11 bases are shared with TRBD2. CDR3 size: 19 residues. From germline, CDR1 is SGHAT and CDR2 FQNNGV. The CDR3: CACSFLHRLAGSHQETQYF. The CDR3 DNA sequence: TGTGCCTGCAGCTTTTTACACAGACTAGCGGGGTCCCACCAAGAGACCCAGTACTTC.

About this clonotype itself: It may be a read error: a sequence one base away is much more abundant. Written as DNA, the CDR3 is TGTGCCGGCAGCTTAACGCAGTCCTCTGGAAACACCATATATTTT. This codes for CAGSLTQSSGNTIYF. J is TRBJ1-3 and V is TRBV7-9; D remains unclear. This CDR3 region has 15 residues. Germline V CDR1 and CDR2: SEHNR, FQNEAQ (reference sequence).

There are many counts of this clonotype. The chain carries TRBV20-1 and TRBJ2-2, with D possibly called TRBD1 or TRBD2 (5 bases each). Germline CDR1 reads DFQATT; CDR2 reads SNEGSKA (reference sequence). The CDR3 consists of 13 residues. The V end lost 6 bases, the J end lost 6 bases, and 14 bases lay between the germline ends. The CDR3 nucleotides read TGCAGTGCCTTGGGACCGATTGCCGGGGAGCTGTTTTTT. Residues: CSALGPIAGELFF.

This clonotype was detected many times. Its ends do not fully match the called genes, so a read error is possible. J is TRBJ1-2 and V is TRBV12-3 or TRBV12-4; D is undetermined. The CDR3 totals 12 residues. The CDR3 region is CASSLEPVGYTF. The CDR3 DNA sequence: TGTGCCAGCAGCTTAGAACCCGTCGGCTACACCTTC.

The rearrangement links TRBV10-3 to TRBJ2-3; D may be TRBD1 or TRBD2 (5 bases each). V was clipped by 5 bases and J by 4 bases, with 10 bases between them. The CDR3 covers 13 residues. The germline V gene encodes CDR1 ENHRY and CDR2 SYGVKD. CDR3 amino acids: CAISIRDPDTQYF. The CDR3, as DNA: TGTGCCATCAGTATCCGGGACCCAGATACGCAGTATTTT.

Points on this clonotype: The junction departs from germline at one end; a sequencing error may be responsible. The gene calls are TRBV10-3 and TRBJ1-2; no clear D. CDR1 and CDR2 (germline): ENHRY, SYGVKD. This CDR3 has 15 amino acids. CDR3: CAISVGSASNYGHTF. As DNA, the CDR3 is TGCGCCATCAGTGTGGGCAGCGCTTCTAACTATGGCCACACCTTC.

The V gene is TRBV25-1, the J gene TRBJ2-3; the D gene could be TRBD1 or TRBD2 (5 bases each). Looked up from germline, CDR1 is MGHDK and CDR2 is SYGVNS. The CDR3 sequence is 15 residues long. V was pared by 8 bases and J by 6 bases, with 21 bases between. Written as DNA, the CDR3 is TGTGCCAGCGATGAAGGGACGACGATCGCCGATACGCAGTATTTT. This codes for CASDEGTTIADTQYF.

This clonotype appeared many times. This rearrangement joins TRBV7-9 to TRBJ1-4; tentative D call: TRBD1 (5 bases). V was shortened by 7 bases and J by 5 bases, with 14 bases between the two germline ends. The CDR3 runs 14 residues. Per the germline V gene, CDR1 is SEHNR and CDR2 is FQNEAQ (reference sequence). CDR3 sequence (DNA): TGTGCCAGCACCCCAGTGGGGCTAAATGAAAAACTGTTTTTT. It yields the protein CASTPVGLNEKLFF.

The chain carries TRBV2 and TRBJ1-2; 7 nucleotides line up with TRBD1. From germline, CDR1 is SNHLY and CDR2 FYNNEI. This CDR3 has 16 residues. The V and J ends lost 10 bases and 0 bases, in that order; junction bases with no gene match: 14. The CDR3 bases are TGTGCCACCCCGAAGAAAAGACAGGGTACTAACTATGGCTACACCTTC. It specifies CATPKKRQGTNYGYTF.

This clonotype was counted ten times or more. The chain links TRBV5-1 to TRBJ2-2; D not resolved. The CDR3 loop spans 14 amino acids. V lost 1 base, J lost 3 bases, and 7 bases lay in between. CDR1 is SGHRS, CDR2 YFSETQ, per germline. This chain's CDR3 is CASSLIPDTGELFF. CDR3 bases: TGCGCCAGCAGCTTGATTCCCGACACCGGGGAGCTGTTTTTT.

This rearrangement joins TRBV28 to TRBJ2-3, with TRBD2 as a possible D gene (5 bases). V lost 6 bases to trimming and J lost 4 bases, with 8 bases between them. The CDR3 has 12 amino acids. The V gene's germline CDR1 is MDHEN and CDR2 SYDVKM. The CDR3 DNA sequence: TGTGCCAGCAGGGAGGCGGCAGATACGCAGTATTTT. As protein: CASREAADTQYF.

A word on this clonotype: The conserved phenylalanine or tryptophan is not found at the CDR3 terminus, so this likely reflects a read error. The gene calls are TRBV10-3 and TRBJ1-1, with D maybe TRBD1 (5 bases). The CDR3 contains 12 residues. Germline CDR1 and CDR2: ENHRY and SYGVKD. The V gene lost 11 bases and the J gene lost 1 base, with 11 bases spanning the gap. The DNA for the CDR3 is TGTGCCGTCGGACAACAGAACACTGAAGCTTTCCTT. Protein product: CAVGQQNTEAFL.